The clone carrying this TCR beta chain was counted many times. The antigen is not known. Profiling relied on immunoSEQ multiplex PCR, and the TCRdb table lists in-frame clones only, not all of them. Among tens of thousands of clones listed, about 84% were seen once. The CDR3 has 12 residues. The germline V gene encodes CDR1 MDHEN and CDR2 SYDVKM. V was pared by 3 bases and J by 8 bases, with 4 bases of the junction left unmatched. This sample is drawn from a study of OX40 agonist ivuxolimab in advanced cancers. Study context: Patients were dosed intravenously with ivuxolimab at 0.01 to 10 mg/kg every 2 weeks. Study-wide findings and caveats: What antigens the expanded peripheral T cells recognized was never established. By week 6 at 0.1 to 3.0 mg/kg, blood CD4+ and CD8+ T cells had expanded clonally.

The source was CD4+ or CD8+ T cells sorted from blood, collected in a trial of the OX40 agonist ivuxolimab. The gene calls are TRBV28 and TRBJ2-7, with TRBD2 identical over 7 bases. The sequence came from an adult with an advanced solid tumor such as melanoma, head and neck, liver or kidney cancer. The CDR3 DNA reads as TGTGCCAGCAGTTTTTCGGGACTAAAGCAGTACTTC. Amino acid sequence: CASSFSGLKQYF.